Detailed here is one T cell receptor beta chain. Antigen: not known. TCRdb re-called the 5' RACE reads and shows each CDR3 protein once, DNA omitted. This sample's clone table lists fewer than 450,000 distinct CDR3 sequences. This record comes from a study of monozygotic twins with inflammatory bowel disease. Whole-study results and caveats: IBD patients share fewer clonotypes with other people than healthy twins do, especially with disease activity. In patient repertoires, differing immunosuppressive treatments may have added some variability.

The CDR3 is made up of 14 amino acids. Sequenced: blood. V is TRBV12-3 or TRBV12-4 and J is TRBJ2-3; checking the TCRdb D call of TRBD1 is not possible without DNA. This TCR came from a human donor with ulcerative colitis or Crohn's disease, or a healthy co-twin of an affected twin (not recorded which). This chain's CDR3 is CASSLRDSTDTQYF.